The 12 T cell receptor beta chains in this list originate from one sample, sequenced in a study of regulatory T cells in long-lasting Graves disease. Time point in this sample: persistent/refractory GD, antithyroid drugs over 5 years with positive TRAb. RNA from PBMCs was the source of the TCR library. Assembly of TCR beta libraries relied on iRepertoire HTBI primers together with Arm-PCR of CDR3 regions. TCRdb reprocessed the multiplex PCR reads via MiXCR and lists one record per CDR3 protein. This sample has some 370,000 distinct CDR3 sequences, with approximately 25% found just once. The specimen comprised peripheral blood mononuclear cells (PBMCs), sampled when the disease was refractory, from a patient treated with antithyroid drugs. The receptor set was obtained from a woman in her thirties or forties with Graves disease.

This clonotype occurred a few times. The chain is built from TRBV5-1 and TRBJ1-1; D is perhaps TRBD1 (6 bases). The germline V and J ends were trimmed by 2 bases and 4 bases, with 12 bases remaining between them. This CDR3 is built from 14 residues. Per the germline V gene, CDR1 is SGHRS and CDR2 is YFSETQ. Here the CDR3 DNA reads TGCGCCAGCAGCTTAGACGGGGGCAGCACTGAAGCTTTCTTT. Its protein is CASSLDGGSTEAFF.

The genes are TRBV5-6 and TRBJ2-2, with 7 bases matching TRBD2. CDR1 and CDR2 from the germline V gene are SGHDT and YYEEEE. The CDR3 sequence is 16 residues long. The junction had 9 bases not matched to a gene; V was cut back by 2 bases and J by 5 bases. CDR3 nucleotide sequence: TGTGCCAGCAGCTTTCGGGACTATATAGGGACCGGGGAGCTGTTTTTT. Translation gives CASSFRDYIGTGELFF.

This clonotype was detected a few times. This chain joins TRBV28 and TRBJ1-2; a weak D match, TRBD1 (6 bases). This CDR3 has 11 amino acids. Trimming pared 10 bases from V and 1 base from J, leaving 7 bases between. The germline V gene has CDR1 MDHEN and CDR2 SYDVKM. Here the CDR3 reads CATRGNYGYTF. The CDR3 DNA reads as TGTGCCACCAGGGGTAACTATGGCTACACCTTC.

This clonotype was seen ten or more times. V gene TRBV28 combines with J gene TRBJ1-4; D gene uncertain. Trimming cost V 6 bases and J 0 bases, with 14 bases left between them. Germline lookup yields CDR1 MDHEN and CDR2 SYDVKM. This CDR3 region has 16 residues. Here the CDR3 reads CASSSGSMATNEKLFF. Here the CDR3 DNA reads TGTGCCAGCAGCTCCGGATCTATGGCAACTAATGAAAAACTGTTTTTT.

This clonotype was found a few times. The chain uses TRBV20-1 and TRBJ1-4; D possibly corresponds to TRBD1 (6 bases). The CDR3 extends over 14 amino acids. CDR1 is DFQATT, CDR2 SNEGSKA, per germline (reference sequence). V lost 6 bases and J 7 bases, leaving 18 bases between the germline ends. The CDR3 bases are TGCAGTGCCAGGGGCGGGCCCGAGGGTGAAAAACTGTTTTTT. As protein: CSARGGPEGEKLFF.

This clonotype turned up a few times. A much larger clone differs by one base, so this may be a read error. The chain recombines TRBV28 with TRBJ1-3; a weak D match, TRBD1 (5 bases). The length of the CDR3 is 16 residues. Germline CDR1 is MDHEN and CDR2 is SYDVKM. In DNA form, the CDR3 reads TGTGCCAGCAGTCCCGGGACGGAGGCATCTGAAAACACCATATATTTT. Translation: CASSPGTEASENTIYF.

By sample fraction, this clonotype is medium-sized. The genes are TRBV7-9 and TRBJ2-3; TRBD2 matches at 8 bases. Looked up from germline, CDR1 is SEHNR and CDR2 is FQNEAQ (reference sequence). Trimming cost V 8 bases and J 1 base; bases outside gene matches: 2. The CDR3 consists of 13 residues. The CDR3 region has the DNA TGTGCCAGCCGGCGGGAGGGCACAGATACGCAGTATTTT. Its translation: CASRREGTDTQYF.

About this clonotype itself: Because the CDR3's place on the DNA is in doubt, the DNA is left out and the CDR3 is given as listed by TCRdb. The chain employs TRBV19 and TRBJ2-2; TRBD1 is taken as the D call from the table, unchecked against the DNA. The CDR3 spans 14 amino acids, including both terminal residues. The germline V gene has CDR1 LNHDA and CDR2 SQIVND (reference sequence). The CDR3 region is CASTSGGRTGELFF.

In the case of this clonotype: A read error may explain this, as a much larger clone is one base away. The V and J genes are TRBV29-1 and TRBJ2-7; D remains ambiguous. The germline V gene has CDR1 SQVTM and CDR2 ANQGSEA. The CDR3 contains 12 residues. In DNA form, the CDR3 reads TGCAGCGTTGTCCCGGGCCCCTACGAGCAGTGCTTC. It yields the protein CSVVPGPYEQCF.

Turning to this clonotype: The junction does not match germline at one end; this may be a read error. In DNA, the CDR3 is TGTGCCACCATGACAGGGGGGAACACCGGGGAGCTGCTTTTT. It encodes CATMTGGNTGELLF. The chain is built from TRBV2 and TRBJ2-2, with TRBD1 matching 9 bases. This CDR3 comprises 14 residues. Germline V lookup: CDR1 SNHLY, CDR2 FYNNEI.

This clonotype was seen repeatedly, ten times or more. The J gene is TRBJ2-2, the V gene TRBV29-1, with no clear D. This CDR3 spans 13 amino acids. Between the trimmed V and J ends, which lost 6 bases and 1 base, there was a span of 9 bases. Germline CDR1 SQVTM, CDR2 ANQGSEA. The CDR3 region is CSVGRQNTGELFF. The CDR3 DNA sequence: TGCAGCGTGGGCAGACAGAACACCGGGGAGCTGTTTTTT.

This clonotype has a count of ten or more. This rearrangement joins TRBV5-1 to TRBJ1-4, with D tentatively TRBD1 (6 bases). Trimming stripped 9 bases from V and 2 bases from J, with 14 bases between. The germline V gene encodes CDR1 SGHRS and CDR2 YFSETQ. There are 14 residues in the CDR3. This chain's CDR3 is CATRGPGTNEKLFF. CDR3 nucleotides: TGCGCCACCCGGGGGCCAGGGACTAATGAAAAACTGTTTTTT.